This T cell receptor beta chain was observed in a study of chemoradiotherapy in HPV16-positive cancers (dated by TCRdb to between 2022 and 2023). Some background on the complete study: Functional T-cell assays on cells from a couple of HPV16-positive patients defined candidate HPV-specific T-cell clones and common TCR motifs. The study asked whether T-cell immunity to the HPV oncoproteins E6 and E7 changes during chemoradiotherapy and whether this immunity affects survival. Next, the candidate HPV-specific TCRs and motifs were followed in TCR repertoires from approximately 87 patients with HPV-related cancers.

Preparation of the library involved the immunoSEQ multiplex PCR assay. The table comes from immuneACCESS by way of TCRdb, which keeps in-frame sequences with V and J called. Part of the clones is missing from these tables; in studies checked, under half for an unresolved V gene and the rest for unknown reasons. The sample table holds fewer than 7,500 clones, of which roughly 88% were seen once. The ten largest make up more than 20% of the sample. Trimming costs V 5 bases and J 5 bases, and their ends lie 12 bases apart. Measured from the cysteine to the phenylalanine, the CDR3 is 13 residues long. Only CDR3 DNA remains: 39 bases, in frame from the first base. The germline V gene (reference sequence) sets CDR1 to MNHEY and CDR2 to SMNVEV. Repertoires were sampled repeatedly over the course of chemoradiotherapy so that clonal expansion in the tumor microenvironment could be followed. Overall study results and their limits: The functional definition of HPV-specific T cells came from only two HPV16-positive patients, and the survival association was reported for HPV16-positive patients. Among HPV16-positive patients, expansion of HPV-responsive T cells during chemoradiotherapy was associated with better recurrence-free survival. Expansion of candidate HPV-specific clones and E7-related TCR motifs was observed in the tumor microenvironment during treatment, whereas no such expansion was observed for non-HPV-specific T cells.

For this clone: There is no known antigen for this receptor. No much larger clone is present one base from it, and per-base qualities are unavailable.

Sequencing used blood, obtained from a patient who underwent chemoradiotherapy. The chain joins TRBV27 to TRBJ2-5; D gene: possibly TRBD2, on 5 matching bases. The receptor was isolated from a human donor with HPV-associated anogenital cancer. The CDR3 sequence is CASSPLELETQYF. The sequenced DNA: TGTGCCAGCAGTCCACTAGAGTTGGAGACCCAGTACTTC.